There are many counts of the clone carrying this TCR beta chain. This CDR3 contains 18 residues. In germline, CDR1 is SEHNR, CDR2 FQNEAQ (reference sequence). V lost 5 bases to trimming and J lost 3 bases; unmatched junction nucleotides: 16. These data belong to a study of T cell repertoires in cytomegalovirus infection. Using its own MiXCR run on the reads, TCRdb lists one record per CDR3 protein. The sample contains roughly 500,000 distinct CDR3 sequences, 16% of which appear only once. Sequenced sample: CD8+ T cells from PBMCs. The gene calls are TRBV7-9 and TRBJ2-7; 10 bases fit TRBD1. The receptor comes from a human donor in good health (CMV status not recorded). Some clones in this sample may be carry-over from other donors' samples. The CDR3 DNA is TGTGCCAGCAGCGGACCGGGACAGGGGACAGAAAAATACTACGAGCAGTACTTC. Protein: CASSGPGQGTEKYYEQYF.